This T cell receptor beta chain was observed in a study of CXCR3 chemokines and chemotherapy response in bladder cancer. Trimming cost V 5 bases and J 2 bases; bases outside gene matches: 4. From germline, CDR1 is SNHLY and CDR2 FYNNEI. This CDR3 is built from 15 residues. TCRdb reanalysed the PCR reads using MiXCR and keeps one entry per CDR3 protein. The table shows more than 10,000 distinct CDR3 sequences, with 9.5% to 15% occurring only once. This specimen was acquired from a patient whose treatment included neoadjuvant chemotherapy. The source of this sequence is a human donor with bladder cancer that did not respond to neoadjuvant chemotherapy. V gene TRBV2 combines with J gene TRBJ2-1; 9 bases match TRBD2. Here the CDR3 reads CASSLSGSPYNEQFF. The CDR3 DNA reads TGTGCCAGCAGTCTTAGCGGGAGCCCCTACAATGAGCAGTTCTTC.